One T cell receptor (beta chain) is described in this entry. No antigen is known for it. This sample is drawn from a study of blood T cells in healthy people across ages. Deletions cut 0 bases from V and 7 bases from J, with 10 bases between. This CDR3 is built from 14 residues. Germline V lookup: CDR1 SGHRS, CDR2 YFSETQ. A second 7 to 11 cycle PCR used barcoded and J-beta primers. TCRdb re-derived calls from the 5' RACE reads in MiXCR, one entry per CDR3 protein. This table has over 1,300,000 distinct CDR3 sequences, approximately 59% appearing once. Regarding the study as a whole: No one knew whether donors had CMV, which possibly confounded expanded clonotype changes. Researchers judged that diversity estimates from one million T cells fell short of true values.

This TCR was sampled from a man aged 18 to 35 in good health. This chain joins TRBV5-1 and TRBJ2-2; D not certain. The specimen was blood. Here the CDR3 DNA reads TGCGCCAGCAGCTTGGGACAAGGGTTCGGGGAGCTGTTTTTT. Amino acid sequence: CASSLGQGFGELFF.